What follows describes a single T cell receptor beta chain. This clonotype was observed at least ten times. Its antigen is not yet known. Base qualities are missing; no much larger clone stands one base away. This sample is part of a study of response to subunit inactivated influenza vaccine (dated by TCRdb to the late 2010s). About the full investigation: To follow how T cells responded to a trivalent subunit inactivated influenza vaccine, the researchers relied on deep quantitative profiling of the T cell receptor repertoire. The paper's findings and limits, for the study overall: It was suggested by the authors that each seasonal influenza vaccination may recruit only a limited number of new T cells.

The library was built by means of RT-PCR. Sequencer: Illumina HiSeq 2500. The public reads were quality trimmed at Q25 with fastp and then assembled into clones with MiXCR by TCRdb, keeping productive beta chains. Entries are consolidated by CDR3 protein sequence, retaining the most common genes and DNA. For this sample the table gives roughly 620,000 distinct CDR3 sequences, of which around 11% were detected only once. 11% of the sample belongs to the ten largest clones. CDR1 and CDR2, looked up from the germline V gene, are MGHRA and YSYEKL. V has 0 bases trimmed and J has 0 bases trimmed; junction bases matching no gene number 4. Inclusive of the bounding cysteine and phenylalanine, the CDR3 is 16 residues long. Solely the CDR3 DNA is kept, with 48 bases framed from the first base. The same sample was also used in a study of T cells expressing NK-cell markers. The second study reports: TCR beta cDNA libraries were prepared using 5'RACE template switching, which introduced a universal primer site and unique molecular identifiers. In sorted CD3+CD56+NKG2C+, CD3+CD56+NKG2C- and CD3+CD56-NKG2C+ T-cell subsets from 8 or 9 donors, TCR beta-chain repertoires were profiled. Of the eight sequenced donors, seven were found to be HCMV-seropositive and one was found to be HCMV-seronegative. To restrict sorting to alphabetaTCR-expressing T cells, an anti-gammadeltaTCR antibody was added in several experiments. For several donors, the dominant CD3+CD56+NKG2C+ clonotypes were among the top 10 CD8+ clonotypes and accounted for roughly 1.0-7.5% of CD8+ T cells. Those dominant clonotypes were again the most abundant among CD3+CD56-NKG2C+ cells in several donors, at about 28.3-65%. It remained unclear whether the expanded NKG2C-expressing T cell clones were specific for HCMV antigens. All eight donors whose samples were sequenced were randomly selected healthy volunteers, three of them men and five women. HCMV-specific IgG was detected in serum with a commercial ELISA kit to determine HCMV serostatus. Peripheral blood mononuclear cells were isolated from blood by Ficoll density gradient centrifugation. For six donors, bulk peripheral blood T-cell repertoires were also sequenced from unsorted PBMC. cDNA synthesis was primed from the TCR beta constant segment and was followed by two successive PCR amplification steps. Sequencing of the libraries produced 2 x 150 bp reads on Illumina HiSeq 2000/2500, MiSeq or NextSeq. MIGEC was used to demultiplex reads and group reads by UMI, and MiTCR was used to assemble and quantify clonotypes. To remove erroneous sequences, TCR cDNA sequences were retained only when supported by two or more reads. The tcR package was used for downstream repertoire analysis, with clonotypes matched between fractions based on CDR3 nucleotide sequence plus V segment. Antigen specificity was annotated against VDJdb with VDJmatch, allowing one amino acid substitution in CDR3.

Sample: PBMCs from blood, taken on the day of vaccination. The receptor chain draws on TRBV4-1 and TRBJ1-2, and 7 bases in between align with TRBD1. This TCR came from a middle-aged man who received an inactivated influenza vaccine. Donor details come from another sample of the same person, matched by shared clones. The bases read TGCGCCAGCAGCCAAGAACCGGGACAGACTAACTATGGCTACACCTTC. This codes for CASSQEPGQTNYGYTF.